The 13 T cell receptor beta chains in this list originate from one sample, sequenced in a study of vaccination and CD4 T cells after COVID-19. What these receptors recognize is not known. Stated treatment: 10-day PBMC culture with coronavirus spike peptide pools or control peptides (ViraFEST assay). Oncomine TCR Beta short-read sequencing was applied to DNA from cultured CD4+ T cells. TCRdb analysed the PCR reads with MiXCR anew, one entry per CDR3 protein. The repertoire holds around 26,000 distinct CDR3 sequences, with 40% as singletons. The material sequenced was CD4+ T cells from blood, cultured in vitro. The receptors were sampled from a human donor who had recovered from COVID-19.

This clonotype has just a few counts. V is TRBV21-1 and J is TRBJ1-1; the table's D gene call, TRBD1, was not cross checked with the DNA. TRBV21-1 has pseudogene status. The CDR3 is made up of 13 amino acids. CDR3 amino acids: CASSKVGTTEAFF. CDR3 DNA: TGTGCCAGCAGCAAAGTGGGGACAACTGAAGCTTTCTTT.

The gene calls are TRBV12-3 or TRBV12-4 and TRBJ1-5; D not resolved. V was trimmed by 6 bases and J by 3 bases, leaving 15 bases between them. The length of the CDR3 is 15 residues. The CDR3 nucleotides are TGTGCCAGCAGCCAACAACGAGGGCCCAATCAGCCCCAGCATTTT. Amino acids: CASSQQRGPNQPQHF.

This rearrangement joins TRBV3-1 to TRBJ1-1, with TRBD1 as a possible D gene (6 bases). Trimming took 1 base from V and 4 from J, leaving 7 bases between them. This CDR3 comprises 13 residues. Germline V gene data show CDR1 as LGHDT and CDR2 as YNNKEL (reference sequence). CDR3 residues: CASSQVGGTEAFF. For the CDR3, the DNA is TGTGCCAGCAGCCAAGTAGGGGGCACTGAAGCTTTCTTT.

The chain recombines TRBV28 with TRBJ1-1; D may be TRBD1 (6 bases). CDR1 is MDHEN and CDR2 is SYDVKM in the germline V gene. The CDR3 totals 13 residues. Trimming shortened V by 6 bases and J by 11 bases, and 19 bases separated the two germline ends. The CDR3 reads CASSPGGSDDAFF. In DNA form, the CDR3 reads TGTGCCAGCAGCCCTGGGGGCAGCGACGACGCTTTCTTT.

This rearrangement joins TRBV10-3 to TRBJ1-1; D is unresolved. V lost 6 bases and J lost 0, with 11 bases in between. The CDR3 is made up of 14 amino acids. The germline CDR1 and CDR2 sequences are ENHRY and SYGVKD. CDR3 coding DNA: TGTGCCATCAGCCAGGACGGCATGAACACTGAAGCTTTCTTT. It yields the protein CAISQDGMNTEAFF.

Sample share makes this clonotype medium-sized (0.01 to 0.1%). The chain employs TRBV20-1 and TRBJ1-1; TRBD1 agrees at 8 bases. CDR1 is DFQATT and CDR2 is SNEGSKA in the germline V gene (reference sequence). Unmatched junction bases numbered 12, after V lost 6 bases and J lost 6 bases. The CDR3 sequence is 14 residues long. The CDR3 region has the DNA TGCAGTGCCGGGACCCCGGGACAGGCCCCTGAAGCTTTCTTT. Translating it yields CSAGTPGQAPEAFF.

The rearrangement links TRBV7-8 to TRBJ1-5, with a possible D match to TRBD1 (6 bases). The CDR3 totals 16 residues. Germline V lookup: CDR1 SGHVS, CDR2 FQNEAQ. V lost 4 bases and J 2 bases, leaving 15 bases between the germline ends. CDR3 protein: CASSSPGGQRNQPQHF. The CDR3 DNA reads as TGTGCCAGCAGCTCCCCAGGTGGACAGCGCAATCAGCCCCAGCATTTT. Full variable domain (rest looked up from reference TRBV7-8 and TRBJ1-5): GAGVSQSPRYKVAKRGQDVALRCDPISGHVSLFWYQQALGQGPEFLTYFQNEAQLDKSGLPSDRFFAERPEGSVSTLKIQRTQQEDSAVYLCASSSPGGQRNQPQHFGDGTRLSIL.

In its sample, this clonotype was seen a few times. This chain links TRBV11-3 with TRBJ2-4, with D perhaps given as TRBD1 or TRBD2 (5 bases each). The CDR3 loop spans 13 amino acids. Per germline, CDR1 SGHNT and CDR2 YENEEA. With 5 bases removed from V and 7 bases from J, the gap between germline ends came to 12 bases. The CDR3 nucleotides read TGTGCCAGCAGCCTGGTAGAGGGGAACATTCAGTACTTC. It translates to CASSLVEGNIQYF. Looking up the rest from reference TRBV11-3 and TRBJ2-4 gives the full variable domain: EAGVVQSPRYKIIEKKQPVAFWCNPISGHNTLYWYLQNLGQGPELLIRYENEEAVDDSQLPKDRFSAERLKGVDSTLKIQPAELGDSAVYLCASSLVEGNIQYFGAGTRLSVL.

The J gene is TRBJ1-1, the V gene TRBV4-2, with TRBD1 matching over 8 bases. This CDR3 contains 17 residues. V was clipped by 1 base and J by 0 bases; unmatched bases: 7. Germline V CDR1 and CDR2: LGHNA, YNFKEQ. This CDR3 is CASSQVGATGVNTEAFF. The CDR3 DNA reads as TGTGCCAGCAGCCAAGTGGGGGCGACAGGGGTGAACACTGAAGCTTTCTTT.

This chain uses TRBV20-1 with TRBJ2-7; tentatively, D is TRBD2 (6 bases). Germline V CDR1 and CDR2: DFQATT, SNEGSKA (reference sequence). Trimming removed 3 bases at V and 2 bases at J, with 8 bases between. This CDR3 comprises 12 residues. CDR3 DNA sequence: TGCAGTGCTAGGGAGGGTACCTACGAGCAGTACTTC. This translates into CSAREGTYEQYF.

The chain has TRBV6-1 and TRBJ1-1; 10 positions agree with TRBD1. Germline V CDR1 and CDR2: MNHNS, SASEGT. The CDR3 consists of 17 residues. With 5 bases clipped from V and 3 bases from J, the junction kept 12 bases outside the gene matches. In DNA form, the CDR3 reads TGTGCCAGCAGTCCGTCTAGACCGGGACAGGGGTACACTGAAGCTTTCTTT. The encoded protein is CASSPSRPGQGYTEAFF.

The chain couples TRBV28 to TRBJ1-2, with TRBD1 matching 7 bases. The CDR3 is 14 residues long. Germline CDR1 is MDHEN and CDR2 is SYDVKM. With V trimmed by 4 bases and J by 2 bases, 4 bases remained unmatched. Here the CDR3 DNA reads TGTGCCAGCAGTTCCGCGGGACAGAACTATGGCTACACCTTC. Its protein product is CASSSAGQNYGYTF.

A few counts support this clonotype. The J gene is TRBJ2-1, the V gene TRBV24-1; TRBD2 agrees at 9 bases. Germline-derived CDR1 and CDR2 are KGHDR and SFDVKD. J gave up 5 bases and V 2 bases, and 9 bases lay outside the gene matches. The CDR3 is made up of 17 amino acids. Here the CDR3 reads CATSDSSLAGTDNEQFF. The CDR3 DNA reads TGTGCCACCAGTGATTCCAGTCTAGCGGGGACGGACAATGAGCAGTTCTTC.